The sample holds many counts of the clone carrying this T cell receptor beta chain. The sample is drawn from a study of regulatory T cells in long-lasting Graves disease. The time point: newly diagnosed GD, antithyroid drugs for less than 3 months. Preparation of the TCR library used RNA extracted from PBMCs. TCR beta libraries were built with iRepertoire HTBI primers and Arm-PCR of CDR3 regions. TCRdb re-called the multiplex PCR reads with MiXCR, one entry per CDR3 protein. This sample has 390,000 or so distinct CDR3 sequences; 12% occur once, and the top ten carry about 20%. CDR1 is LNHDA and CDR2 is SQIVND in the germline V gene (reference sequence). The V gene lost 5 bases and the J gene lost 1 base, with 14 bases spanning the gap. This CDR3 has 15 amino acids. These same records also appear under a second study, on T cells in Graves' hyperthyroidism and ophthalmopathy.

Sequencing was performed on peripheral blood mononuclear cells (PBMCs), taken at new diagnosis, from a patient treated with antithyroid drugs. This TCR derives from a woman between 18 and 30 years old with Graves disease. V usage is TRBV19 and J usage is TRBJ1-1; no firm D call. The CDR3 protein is CASSPLLGRNTEAFF. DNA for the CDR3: TGTGCCAGTAGTCCTCTTTTAGGGCGGAACACTGAAGCTTTCTTT. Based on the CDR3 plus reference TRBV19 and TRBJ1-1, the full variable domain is DGGITQSPKYLFRKEGQNVTLSCEQNLNHDAMYWYRQDPGQGLRLIYYSQIVNDFQKGDIAEGYSVSREKKESFPLTVTSAQKNPTAFYLCASSPLLGRNTEAFFGQGTRLTVV.